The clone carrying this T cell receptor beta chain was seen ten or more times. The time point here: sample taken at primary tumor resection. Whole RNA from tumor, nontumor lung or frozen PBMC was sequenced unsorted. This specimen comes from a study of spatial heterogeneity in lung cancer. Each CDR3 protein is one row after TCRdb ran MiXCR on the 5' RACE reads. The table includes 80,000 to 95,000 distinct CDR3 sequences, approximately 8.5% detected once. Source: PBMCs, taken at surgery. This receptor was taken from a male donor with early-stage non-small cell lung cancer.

CDR3 sequence reads: CASSPYSGNYNEQFF. As DNA, the CDR3 is TGCGCCAGCAGCCCATATAGCGGAAACTACAATGAGCAGTTCTTC. This chain connects TRBV5-1 to TRBJ2-1; D is perhaps TRBD2 (6 bases). The CDR3 extends over 15 amino acids. Trimming removed 4 bases from V and 3 bases from J, with 14 bases in between. Per germline, CDR1 SGHRS and CDR2 YFSETQ.